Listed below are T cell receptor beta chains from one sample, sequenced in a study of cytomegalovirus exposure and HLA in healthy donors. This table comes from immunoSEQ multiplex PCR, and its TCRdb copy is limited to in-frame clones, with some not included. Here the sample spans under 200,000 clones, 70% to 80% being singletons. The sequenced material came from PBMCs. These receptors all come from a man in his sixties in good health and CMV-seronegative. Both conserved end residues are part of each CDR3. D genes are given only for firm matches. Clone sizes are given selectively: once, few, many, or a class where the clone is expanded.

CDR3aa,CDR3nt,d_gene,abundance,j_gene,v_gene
CASSLGQSSSGANVLTF,TGTGCCAGCTCACTTGGACAGAGCAGCTCTGGGGCCAACGTCCTGACTTTC,NA,few,TRBJ2-6,TRBV18
CASGTSPYEQYF,TGTGCTAGTGGTACATCTCCCTACGAGCAGTACTTC,NA,few,TRBJ2-7,TRBV12-5
CASSPGTIGGNQPQHF,TGTGCCAGCAGCCCCGGGACAATCGGGGGCAATCAGCCCCAGCATTTT,NA,once,TRBJ1-5,TRBV27
CASRSPGSLNTEAFF,TGTGCCAGTAGATCCCCAGGTTCCTTGAACACTGAAGCTTTCTTT,NA,NA,TRBJ1-1,TRBV19
CASSSTGTGDSYEQYF,TGTGCCAGCAGCTCCACCGGGACAGGGGACTCCTACGAGCAGTACTTC,TRBD1,NA,TRBJ2-7,TRBV5-4
CASSERGASGGLDTYEQYF,TGTGCCAGCAGTGAAAGGGGGGCTAGCGGGGGGTTGGATACCTACGAGCAGTACTTC,TRBD2,NA,TRBJ2-7,TRBV2
CASSSGGPRYEQYF,TGTGCCAGCAGCTCGGGGGGACCACGCTACGAGCAGTACTTC,TRBD2,NA,TRBJ2-7,TRBV5-4
CASSGGGAYEQYF,TGTGCCAGCTCAGGCGGAGGCGCCTACGAGCAGTACTTC,NA,NA,TRBJ2-7,TRBV18
CASSLGWGQGPFTGELFF,TGTGCCAGCAGCTTAGGTTGGGGGCAGGGGCCCTTCACCGGGGAGCTGTTTTTT,NA,NA,TRBJ2-2,TRBV7-2
CAWSVFGYRNTIYF,TGTGCCTGGAGTGTCTTCGGGTATAGAAACACCATATATTTT,NA,NA,TRBJ1-3,TRBV30
CASSRTAETEARTTEAFF,TGCGCCAGCAGTCGCACGGCGGAGACAGAAGCCCGAACAACTGAAGCTTTCTTT,NA,once,TRBJ1-1,TRBV23-1
CASSPPTGGPYNEQFF,TGTGCCAGCAGCCCCCCCACAGGGGGTCCTTACAATGAGCAGTTCTTC,TRBD1,few,TRBJ2-1,TRBV9
CASSEGSGAGTGELFF,TGTGCCAGCAGTGAAGGGTCGGGAGCTGGAACCGGGGAGCTGTTTTTT,NA,NA,TRBJ2-2,TRBV6-1
CASSQGLAGGPSSYEQYF,TGTGCCAGCAGCCAAGGCCTAGCGGGAGGGCCCTCCTCCTACGAGCAGTACTTC,TRBD2,NA,TRBJ2-7,TRBV4-2
CAISEDRVSTDTQYF,TGTGCCATCAGTGAGGACAGGGTTAGCACAGATACGCAGTATTTT,TRBD1,few,TRBJ2-3,TRBV10-3
CACLRGRNQPQHF,TGTGCCTGCCTTAGGGGGCGAAATCAGCCCCAGCATTTT,TRBD1,NA,TRBJ1-5,TRBV6-4
CASRDNQGGTEAFF,TGTGCCAGCAGGGACAACCAGGGGGGCACTGAAGCTTTCTTT,TRBD1,NA,TRBJ1-1,TRBV9
CASTRVSGNTIYF,TGTGCCAGTACGCGCGTCTCTGGAAACACCATATATTTT,NA,NA,TRBJ1-3,TRBV2
CASSTTGGFDEQFF,TGTGCCAGTAGTACAACAGGGGGTTTTGATGAGCAGTTCTTC,TRBD1,NA,TRBJ2-1,TRBV19
CASRSQGGNTEAFF,TGTGCCAGTAGGTCCCAGGGGGGGAACACTGAAGCTTTCTTT,TRBD1,NA,TRBJ1-1,TRBV19
CASSSRQGRFNTEAFF,TGTGCCAGCAGTTCCAGACAGGGGCGCTTTAACACTGAAGCTTTCTTT,TRBD1,NA,TRBJ1-1,TRBV6-5
CASSLEGRGREQYF,TGCGCCAGCAGCTTGGAGGGTAGGGGGCGCGAGCAGTACTTC,TRBD1,NA,TRBJ2-7,TRBV5-1
CASRLQVSYEQYF,TGTGCCAGCAGATTACAGGTTTCCTACGAGCAGTACTTC,NA,NA,TRBJ2-7,TRBV28
CASSQTLGGTEAFF,TGTGCCAGCAGCCAAACCCTGGGAGGTACTGAAGCTTTCTTT,NA,NA,TRBJ1-1,TRBV7-2
CASSARLAGVSYEQYF,TGTGCCAGTAGTGCCAGACTAGCGGGAGTGAGCTACGAGCAGTACTTC,TRBD2,NA,TRBJ2-7,TRBV19
CASSPRRGRQPQHF,TGTGCCAGCAGTCCCCGGAGGGGTCGCCAGCCCCAGCATTTT,NA,NA,TRBJ1-5,TRBV28
CASSFYTEETQYF,TGTGCCAGCTCGTTTTACACCGAAGAGACCCAGTACTTC,NA,NA,TRBJ2-5,TRBV7-2
CASSSEAGEQYF,TGTGCCAGCAGCTCCGAGGCTGGCGAGCAGTACTTC,NA,NA,TRBJ2-7,TRBV5-6
CASSVWFSLDTGELFF,TGTGCCAGCAGCGTATGGTTTAGTCTAGACACCGGGGAGCTGTTTTTT,NA,NA,TRBJ2-2,TRBV9
CAWTGGNYGYTF,TGTGCCTGGACGGGTGGCAACTATGGCTACACCTTC,NA,NA,TRBJ1-2,TRBV30
CATSAGGYQETQYF,TGTGCCACCAGCGCGGGCGGGTACCAAGAGACCCAGTACTTC,NA,NA,TRBJ2-5,TRBV15